A single sample is the source of the 15 T cell receptor beta chains below, sequenced in a study of Graves' ophthalmopathy and Graves' hyperthyroidism. The study amplified TCR beta CDR3 regions using RNA transcripts. HTBI primers were employed in first-round RT-PCR, then a second-round multiplex PCR followed. TCRdb redid the calling of the multiplex PCR reads with MiXCR, one entry per CDR3 protein. Of 450,000 or so distinct CDR3 sequences listed, around an eighth are singletons. The sequenced material came from blood. These receptors were taken from a woman aged 25 to 45 with Graves' ophthalmopathy.

Ten or more counts support this clonotype. The gene calls are TRBV9 and TRBJ2-7, with D maybe TRBD2 (5 bases). The CDR3 is 15 amino acids. V lost 4 bases and J lost 3, with 17 bases in between. Germline V gives CDR1 SGDLS, CDR2 YYNGEE. Here the CDR3 DNA reads TGTGCCAGCAGCCCCCCTGAAGGTAGCGTCTACGAGCAGTACTTC. Its protein product is CASSPPEGSVYEQYF. Supplemented by reference TRBV9 and TRBJ2-7, the full variable domain reads DSGVTQTPKHLITATGQRVTLRCSPRSGDLSVYWYQQSLDQGLQFLIQYYNGEERAKGNILERFSAQQFPDLHSELNLSSLELGDSALYFCASSPPEGSVYEQYFGPGTRLTVT.

The CDR3: CASSPSPDRALAFF. The DNA of the CDR3 is TGTGCCAGCAGCCCCTCCCCGGACAGGGCTTTAGCTTTCTTT. This sequence joins TRBV7-3 and TRBJ1-1, with TRBD1 identical over 8 bases. The J segment lost 10 bases and the V segment lost 5 bases, leaving 12 bases of the junction unmatched. The germline CDR1 and CDR2 sequences are SGHTA and FQGTGA. The CDR3 consists of 14 residues. The full variable domain, in which reference TRBV7-3 and TRBJ1-1 provide the parts outside the CDR3, is GAGVSQTPSNKVTEKGKYVELRCDPISGHTALYWYRQSLGQGPEFLIYFQGTGAADDSGLPNDRFFAVRPEGSVSTLKIQRTERGDSAVYLCASSPSPDRALAFFGQGTRLTVV.

This clonotype was found many times. The chain employs TRBV12-3 or TRBV12-4 and TRBJ2-7; D remains unclear. The length of the CDR3 is 14 residues. Trimming cost V 5 bases and J 0 bases, with 11 bases left between them. CDR3 protein: CASSPDWTSYEQYF. DNA of the CDR3: TGTGCCAGCAGTCCAGACTGGACCTCCTACGAGCAGTACTTC.

At least ten counts were recorded for this clonotype. The chain employs TRBV6-1 and TRBJ1-6; D is perhaps TRBD1 (5 bases). The CDR3 is made up of 15 amino acids. Per the germline V gene, CDR1 is MNHNS and CDR2 is SASEGT. Trimming stripped 5 bases from V and 5 bases from J, with 13 bases between. CDR3 sequence reads: CASSRLLGDNSPLHF. The CDR3 DNA is TGTGCCAGCAGTCGACTCTTAGGGGATAATTCACCCCTCCACTTT.

This clonotype was seen many times. A single base separates this from a much larger clone, so it may be a read error. J is TRBJ2-2 and V is TRBV12-5, with D tentatively TRBD2 (5 bases). CDR1 LGHNT and CDR2 FRNRAP come from the germline V gene. Trimming removed 3 bases at V and 8 bases at J, with 13 bases between. The CDR3 has 14 residues. Here the CDR3 reads CASGFGPEAGELFF. In nucleotides, the CDR3 is TGTGCTAGTGGTTTCGGTCCGGAGGCAGGGGAGCTGTTTTTT.

Many counts were recorded for this clonotype. V is TRBV6-1 and J is TRBJ2-5, with a tentative D call TRBD2 (6 bases). V dropped 7 bases and J dropped 4 bases, with 13 bases sitting between them. Germline V gene lookup returns CDR1 MNHNS and CDR2 SASEGT. The CDR3 sequence is 13 residues long. The CDR3 bases are TGTGCCAGCATCGGGGGTTGGGTAGAGACCCAGTACTTC. It yields the protein CASIGGWVETQYF.

This clonotype has at least ten counts. This chain uses TRBV12-3 or TRBV12-4 with TRBJ2-7; the match to TRBD2 covers 8 bases. Trimming took 6 bases from V and 5 from J; bases not matched to a gene: 6. This CDR3 spans 13 amino acids. The DNA of the CDR3 is TGTGCCAGCAGGATAGCGGGAACCCACGAGCAGTACTTC. Translated, it gives CASRIAGTHEQYF.

This clonotype was seen at least ten times. The chain employs TRBV2 and TRBJ2-7, with TRBD2 identical over 9 bases. Germline V gene lookup returns CDR1 SNHLY and CDR2 FYNNEI. The CDR3 extends over 16 amino acids. V lost 6 bases, J lost 1 base, and 10 bases stayed unmatched. In DNA form, the CDR3 reads TGTGCCAGCAGCACCCTACGTAGCGGGGGATCCTACGAGCAGTACTTC. Its translation: CASSTLRSGGSYEQYF.

This clonotype has at least ten counts. This chain joins TRBV6-1 and TRBJ1-1; D is uncertain. The CDR3 runs 15 residues. Trimming took off 5 bases at V and 9 bases at J, with 22 bases between the two ends. Germline-derived CDR1 and CDR2 are MNHNS and SASEGT. The CDR3 DNA is TGTGCCAGCAGTCCTAGTGTGGGGAGGGCACCTAAAGCTTTCTTT. Translated, it gives CASSPSVGRAPKAFF.

This clonotype appeared many times. The rearrangement joins TRBV20-1 to TRBJ1-5, with D perhaps TRBD1 (6 bases). With 6 bases removed from V and 7 bases from J, the gap between germline ends came to 22 bases. The germline CDR1 and CDR2 sequences are DFQATT and SNEGSKA (reference sequence). This CDR3 comprises 15 residues. CDR3 region: CSATLQQGLGQPQHF. The CDR3 DNA is TGCAGTGCGACCCTCCAACAGGGTTTGGGCCAGCCCCAGCATTTT.

This chain connects TRBV13 to TRBJ1-1; possibly TRBD1 for D (6 bases). The CDR3 covers 13 residues. CDR1 is PRHDT and CDR2 is FYEKMQ in the germline V gene (reference sequence). V was trimmed by 5 bases and J by 4 bases, leaving 11 bases between them. In DNA form, the CDR3 reads TGTGCCAGCAGCGTCCGGGGGGCCACTGAAGCTTTCTTT. It encodes CASSVRGATEAFF. Using reference TRBV13 and TRBJ1-1 for the parts outside the CDR3, the full variable domain is AAGVIQSPRHLIKEKRETATLKCYPIPRHDTVYWYQQGPGQDPQFLISFYEKMQSDKGSIPDRFSAQQFSDYHSELNMSSLELGDSALYFCASSVRGATEAFFGQGTRLTVV.

The rearrangement uses TRBV20-1 and TRBJ2-7; 8 nucleotides match TRBD1. V lost 4 bases and J lost 2; bases outside the gene matches: 7. The CDR3 runs 14 residues. Germline loops: CDR1 DFQATT, CDR2 SNEGSKA (reference sequence). Written as DNA, the CDR3 is TGCAGTGCTACGCCGGGACAGGAGCCCTACGAGCAGTACTTC. Protein sequence: CSATPGQEPYEQYF.

The sample holds many counts of this clonotype. The rearrangement uses TRBV20-1 and TRBJ2-7; no definite D call. The germline V gene encodes CDR1 DFQATT and CDR2 SNEGSKA (reference sequence). There are 14 residues in the CDR3. Trimming took 0 bases from V and 0 from J, leaving 9 bases between them. CDR3 amino acids: CSARDRAVSYEQYF. The CDR3 bases are TGCAGTGCTAGAGATCGGGCAGTCTCCTACGAGCAGTACTTC.

This clonotype has ten or more counts. The chain carries TRBV12-3 or TRBV12-4 and TRBJ2-5; 7 nucleotides match TRBD2. The CDR3 loop spans 14 amino acids. V was clipped by 5 bases and J by 0 bases; unmatched bases: 3. This CDR3 reads CASSPTSDQETQYF. CDR3 nucleotide sequence: TGTGCCAGCAGTCCCACTAGCGACCAAGAGACCCAGTACTTC.

At least ten counts were recorded for this clonotype. This chain links TRBV7-9 with TRBJ2-2; D is ambiguous. Trimming cost V 1 base and J 3 bases, with 6 bases left between them. Germline V gives CDR1 SEHNR, CDR2 FQNEAQ (reference sequence). The CDR3 is 14 residues long. The CDR3 DNA sequence: TGTGCCAGCAGCTTAGAGCCAGACACCGGGGAGCTGTTTTTT. Translated, it gives CASSLEPDTGELFF.